The 3 T cell receptor beta chains given below trace back to one sample, sequenced in a study of T cells after yellow fever vaccination. TCRdb re-called the 5' RACE reads through MiXCR, storing one row per CDR3 protein. The sample includes about 340,000 distinct CDR3 sequences, about 12% of them seen just once. The material was CD4+ T cells sorted from PBMCs, obtained 15 days after the yellow fever booster vaccination. The source of these receptors is a man aged 18 to 29 who received the YFV17D yellow fever vaccine.

This clonotype was seen many times. The CDR3 DNA reads TGCGCCAGCAGCCAATTAGGGACCTACGAGCAGTACGTC. Residues: CASSQLGTYEQYV. The genes are TRBV4-3 and TRBJ2-7; D call uncertain. The CDR3 sequence is 13 residues long. Trimming removed 2 bases at V and 2 bases at J, with 7 bases between. Looked up from germline, CDR1 is LGHNA and CDR2 is YSLEER.

This chain uses TRBV6-2 or TRBV6-3 with TRBJ1-5, with unresolved D. CDR1 is MNHEY, CDR2 SVGEGT, per germline. V was clipped by 3 bases and J by 3 bases, with 18 bases between them. CDR3 length: 17 amino acids. Here the CDR3 DNA reads TGTGCCAGCAGTTATCCTTTGGGAGTGTCCCTCAATCAGCCCCAGCATTTT. Its translation: CASSYPLGVSLNQPQHF.

The CDR3 region is CASSPRQYPNYGYTF. The CDR3, as DNA: TGTGCCAGCTCCCCCCGACAGTACCCTAACTATGGCTACACCTTC. J is TRBJ1-2 and V is TRBV18; D perhaps matches TRBD1 (5 bases). With 6 bases removed from V and 0 bases from J, the gap between germline ends came to 14 bases. Germline CDR1 and CDR2: KGHSH and LQKENI. CDR3 length equals 15 residues.